This entry lists 17 T cell receptor beta chains sequenced from one sample in a study of T cell changes during pregnancy in multiple sclerosis. Produced via immunoSEQ multiplex PCR; TCRdb's table is partial and in-frame only. The repertoire holds tens of thousands of clones, 75% to 95% seen once, with 0.43% in the top ten. The sequenced sample was CD4+ T cells from peripheral blood mononuclear cells, obtained before pregnancy. All receptors derive from a female donor with multiple sclerosis, enrolled in a pregnancy study.

V usage is TRBV7-2 and J usage is TRBJ2-7; 8 nucleotides match TRBD1. Germline V gene sequence: CDR1 SGHTA, CDR2 FQGNSA. With V trimmed by 1 base and J by 2 bases, 4 bases remained unmatched. This CDR3 spans 15 amino acids. The CDR3 DNA reads TGTGCCAGCAGCTTAGACACAGGGGGTACCTACGAGCAGTACTTC. Its protein product is CASSLDTGGTYEQYF.

This chain connects TRBV12-5 to TRBJ2-1; D possibly corresponds to TRBD2 (6 bases). Trimming cost V 1 base and J 9 bases, with 13 bases left between them. The length of the CDR3 is 14 residues. Germline V gene sequence: CDR1 LGHNT, CDR2 FRNRAP. For the CDR3, the DNA is TGTGCTAGTGGTTTGGATCCAGGAGCGGGTGAGCAGTTCTTC. It is translated as CASGLDPGAGEQFF.

The chain couples TRBV5-1 to TRBJ1-2, with TRBD1 matching 9 bases. Germline CDR1 SGHRS, CDR2 YFSETQ. The CDR3 is 13 residues long. With 4 bases clipped from V and 8 bases from J, the junction kept 6 bases outside the gene matches. CDR3 bases: TGCGCCAGCAGCACCGGGACAGGGAAAGGCTACACCTTC. It is translated as CASSTGTGKGYTF.

The chain is built from TRBV9 and TRBJ2-1; 7 nucleotides match TRBD2. CDR1 is SGDLS, CDR2 YYNGEE, per germline. This CDR3 region has 17 residues. The ends lost 0 bases at V and 7 bases at J; junction bases unmatched: 13. CDR3 residues: CASSVVAGAGVLNEQFF. In DNA form, the CDR3 reads TGTGCCAGCAGCGTAGTGGCCGGGGCGGGAGTTTTAAATGAGCAGTTCTTC.

This clone was observed a single time. V is TRBV20-1 and J is TRBJ1-2; D remains unclear. Germline loops: CDR1 DFQATT, CDR2 SNEGSKA (reference sequence). Deletions cut 7 bases from V and 5 bases from J, with 11 bases between. CDR3 length: 11 amino acids. CDR3 sequence reads: CSVWTGYGYTF. For the CDR3, the DNA is TGCAGTGTCTGGACGGGATATGGCTACACCTTC.

The chain employs TRBV19 and TRBJ1-1; 7 positions match TRBD1. The CDR3 runs 14 residues. The V gene's germline CDR1 is LNHDA and CDR2 SQIVND (reference sequence). V trimming: 2 bases; J trimming: 1 base; junction bases outside the gene matches: 1. The CDR3 sequence is CASSIRDRNTEAFF. DNA for the CDR3: TGTGCCAGTAGTATAAGGGACAGGAACACTGAAGCTTTCTTT.

This chain joins TRBV9 and TRBJ1-5; 9 bases map to TRBD1. From germline, CDR1 is SGDLS and CDR2 YYNGEE. Trimming removed 4 bases from V and 3 bases from J; junction bases left unmatched: 5. This CDR3 is built from 15 residues. The CDR3 nucleotides read TGTGCCAGCAGCCCTGGGGACAGGGACAATCAGCCCCAGCATTTT. Its translation: CASSPGDRDNQPQHF.

The genes are TRBV13 and TRBJ2-3; TRBD2 matches at 7 bases. Trimming at V came to 5 bases and at J to 2 bases, leaving 13 bases not matched to a gene. Germline V lookup: CDR1 PRHDT, CDR2 FYEKMQ (reference sequence). The CDR3 consists of 17 residues. The CDR3 protein is CASSTRNRGVNTDTQYF. CDR3 DNA sequence: TGTGCCAGCAGCACCAGAAATCGGGGGGTCAACACAGATACGCAGTATTTT.

The chain couples TRBV30 to TRBJ2-7, with a weak D call TRBD2 (6 bases). The germline V gene encodes CDR1 GTSNPN and CDR2 SVGIG (reference sequence). Trimming took off 1 base at V and 4 bases at J, with 20 bases between the two ends. This CDR3 contains 16 residues. The CDR3 coding sequence is TGTGCCTGGAGTGGGATGGTAGCGGAGAATATTTACGAGCAGTACTTC. Protein sequence: CAWSGMVAENIYEQYF.

V and J are TRBV28 and TRBJ2-5; TRBD2 matches at 7 bases. CDR3 size: 17 residues. V shed 7 bases, J shed 3 bases, and the junction held 17 bases outside the gene matches. Germline CDR1 is MDHEN and CDR2 is SYDVKM. Written as DNA, the CDR3 is TGTGCCAGCAATAGTGGGGGGGGTAGGTTATCAAAAGAGACCCAGTACTTC. Its translation is CASNSGGGRLSKETQYF.

The V and J genes are TRBV7-2 and TRBJ2-7, with 10 bases that match TRBD1. This CDR3 is 15 amino acids long. V dropped 4 bases and J dropped 4; count of bases not matched to a gene: 7. Germline V CDR1 and CDR2: SGHTA, FQGNSA. In nucleotides, the CDR3 is TGTGCCAGCAGCTCAGGAGGGACAGGGGTATACGAGCAGTACTTC. Translation: CASSSGGTGVYEQYF.

This chain joins TRBV5-5 and TRBJ1-1; TRBD1 aligns across 8 bases. Looked up from germline, CDR1 is SGHKS and CDR2 is YYEKEE (reference sequence). With 3 bases clipped from V and 9 bases from J, the junction kept 10 bases outside the gene matches. This CDR3 comprises 14 residues. CDR3 bases: TGTGCCAGCAGCTCCCGGGACAGGAGGCCGCAAGCTTTCTTT. It translates to CASSSRDRRPQAFF.

The rearrangement uses TRBV28 and TRBJ2-2, with 7 bases aligning to TRBD1. Trimming cost V 5 bases and J 9 bases; bases outside gene matches: 3. Germline CDR1 MDHEN, CDR2 SYDVKM. This CDR3 contains 12 residues. Here the CDR3 reads CASSDRARELFF. CDR3 in DNA: TGTGCCAGCAGTGACAGGGCCCGGGAGCTGTTTTTT.

The V gene is TRBV7-2, the J gene TRBJ1-5; weak D call: TRBD1 (5 bases). The length of the CDR3 is 15 residues. The germline V and J ends were trimmed by 4 bases and 4 bases, with 14 bases remaining between them. The germline V gene encodes CDR1 SGHTA and CDR2 FQGNSA. The CDR3, as DNA: TGTGCCAGCAGCTCTGCGGGGGATCGAAATCAGCCCCAGCATTTT. Its protein is CASSSAGDRNQPQHF.

The genes are TRBV23-1 and TRBJ2-1; 8 bases agree with TRBD2. TRBV23-1 is assigned to the ORF class and has an uncertain function. The CDR3 has 17 amino acids. V dropped 3 bases and J dropped 1; count of bases not matched to a gene: 8. Here the CDR3 reads CASSQDTSGKSYNEQFF. CDR3 DNA: TGCGCCAGCAGTCAGGATACTAGCGGAAAGTCCTACAATGAGCAGTTCTTC.

The chain couples TRBV11-3 to TRBJ2-7; 7 bases agree with TRBD1. Losses at the gene ends were 3 bases for V and 2 bases for J; bases not matched to a gene: 7. Germline V gene sequence: CDR1 SGHNT, CDR2 YENEEA. The CDR3 covers 15 residues. The CDR3, as DNA: TGTGCCAGCAGCTTTTCCGGGACAGTCCCCTACGAGCAGTACTTC. This sequence encodes CASSFSGTVPYEQYF.

The CDR3 sequence is CASSAGTGGETQYF. Here the CDR3 DNA reads TGTGCCAGTAGTGCGGGAACAGGGGGGGAGACCCAGTACTTC. V and J are TRBV19 and TRBJ2-5; 8 bases match TRBD1. The V segment lost 5 bases and the J segment 5 bases; nucleotides outside the gene matches: 7. CDR1 is LNHDA and CDR2 is SQIVND in the germline V gene (reference sequence). CDR3 size: 14 residues.